The 29 T cell receptor beta chains in this list originate from one sample, sequenced in a study of naive and memory T cell subsets. The beta constant-region primer was an equimolar mix of two oligonucleotides covering TRBC1 and TRBC2. TCRdb redid the calling of the UMI-ligation and nested PCR reads with MiXCR, one entry per CDR3 protein. The sample records 65,000 to 85,000 distinct CDR3 sequences, around 12% being singletons. Sequences were obtained from central memory CD4+ T cells from blood. These receptor sequences come from a human donor in good health.

The rearrangement links TRBV2 to TRBJ1-5; D call uncertain. The V gene lost 4 bases and the J gene lost 1 base, with 17 bases spanning the gap. This CDR3 region has 17 residues. Germline CDR1 and CDR2: SNHLY and FYNNEI. The CDR3 nucleotides are TGTGCCAGCAGTGGAGGTTTGTTGGTGCAGAGCAATCAGCCCCAGCATTTT. This translates into CASSGGLLVQSNQPQHF. The entire variable domain, with the rest obtained from reference TRBV2 and TRBJ1-5, is as follows: EPEVTQTPSHQVTQMGQEVILRCVPISNHLYFYWYRQILGQKVEFLVSFYNNEISEKSEIFDDQFSVERPDGSNFTLKIRSTKLEDSAMYFCASSGGLLVQSNQPQHFGDGTRLSIL.

This clonotype was detected ten times or more. The chain links TRBV11-2 to TRBJ2-3; TRBD2 might be the D (5 bases). Deletions cut 5 bases from V and 4 bases from J, with 10 bases between. The CDR3 is made up of 13 amino acids. Germline V gene lookup returns CDR1 SGHAT and CDR2 FQNNGV. The CDR3 loop reads CASSGRWADTQYF. CDR3 coding DNA: TGTGCCAGCAGCGGGAGATGGGCAGATACGCAGTATTTT. Variable domain in full (rest from reference TRBV11-2 and TRBJ2-3): EAGVAQSPRYKIIEKRQSVAFWCNPISGHATLYWYQQILGQGPKLLIQFQNNGVVDDSQLPKDRFSAERLKGVDSTLKIQPAKLEDSAVYLCASSGRWADTQYFGPGTRLTVL.

At least ten counts were recorded for this clonotype. The chain has TRBV5-1 and TRBJ2-7, with TRBD2 identical over 8 bases. The germline V gene encodes CDR1 SGHRS and CDR2 YFSETQ. V lost 2 bases to trimming and J lost 3 bases; unmatched junction nucleotides: 4. The CDR3 covers 14 residues. The CDR3 sequence: CASSLAGDIYEQYF. Here the CDR3 DNA reads TGCGCCAGCAGCTTAGCGGGAGACATCTACGAGCAGTACTTC.

V gene TRBV2 combines with J gene TRBJ1-1, with D possibly matching TRBD1 (5 bases). V dropped 8 bases and J dropped 3 bases, with 13 bases sitting between them. Germline V gene sequence: CDR1 SNHLY, CDR2 FYNNEI. This CDR3 is 13 amino acids long. DNA for the CDR3: TGTGCCAGCTCCATGATGGGGGACACTGAAGCTTTCTTT. As protein: CASSMMGDTEAFF.

CDR3 DNA sequence: TGTGCCAGCAGCTTAGTGGGACTAGCGGACAATGAGCAGTTCTTC. This translates into CASSLVGLADNEQFF. This sequence joins TRBV7-8 and TRBJ2-1; TRBD2 agrees at 11 bases. Germline V lookup: CDR1 SGHVS, CDR2 FQNEAQ. The V and J ends lost 1 base and 5 bases, in that order; junction bases with no gene match: 1. The CDR3 sequence is 15 residues long.

In this sample, this clonotype turned up a few times. CDR3 region: CASSLGPAGGLGEQYF. DNA for the CDR3: TGTGCCAGCAGCTTAGGACCAGCGGGAGGGCTGGGGGAGCAGTACTTC. V and J are TRBV7-2 and TRBJ2-7; 10 bases fit TRBD2. J was trimmed by 7 bases and V by 1 base; bases with no gene match: 10. The length of the CDR3 is 16 residues. Germline loops: CDR1 SGHTA, CDR2 FQGNSA.

The V and J genes are TRBV23-1 and TRBJ2-7; the D gene could be TRBD1 or TRBD2 (5 bases each). TRBV23-1 is given ORF status, its function remaining uncertain. This CDR3 contains 16 residues. Between the trimmed V and J ends, which lost 5 bases and 2 bases, there was a span of 19 bases. The CDR3 DNA follows: TGCGCCAGCAGTTCCATCTACCGGGACGGGACCTACGAGCAGTACTTC. As protein: CASSSIYRDGTYEQYF.

The chain is built from TRBV5-5 and TRBJ2-7, with unresolved D. The CDR3 is 13 residues long. Germline V gene sequence: CDR1 SGHKS, CDR2 YYEKEE (reference sequence). The ends were cut back, 4 bases at V and 3 bases at J, with 11 bases in the middle. Here the CDR3 DNA reads TGTGCCAGCAGCCGATGGAACAACTACGAGCAGTACTTC. Encoded protein: CASSRWNNYEQYF.

This clonotype occurred many times. The chain joins TRBV20-1 to TRBJ2-5, with D perhaps TRBD1 (6 bases). CDR1 and CDR2 (germline): DFQATT, SNEGSKA (reference sequence). The CDR3 has 15 residues. V dropped 1 base and J dropped 1 base, with 13 bases sitting between them. The CDR3: CSARGRQAFQETQYF. DNA of the CDR3: TGCAGTGCTAGAGGCAGACAGGCATTCCAAGAGACCCAGTACTTC.

V is TRBV6-5 and J is TRBJ2-7, with D maybe TRBD1 (6 bases). Germline lookup yields CDR1 MNHEY and CDR2 SVGAGI. V lost 3 bases and J lost 5, with 14 bases in between. The CDR3 extends over 14 amino acids. The CDR3 sequence: CASSYSAGAHEQYF. The DNA of the CDR3 is TGTGCCAGCAGTTATTCCGCAGGGGCCCACGAGCAGTACTTC.

The chain combines TRBV18 with TRBJ1-2; D is undetermined. Germline values: CDR1 KGHSH, CDR2 LQKENI. The V end was cut by 2 bases, the J end by 7 bases, with 17 bases between. The CDR3 is 15 amino acids. Here the CDR3 DNA reads TGTGCCAGCTCACCAGGTGCACCGGAGAAACGTGGCTACACCTTC. It codes for CASSPGAPEKRGYTF. Full variable domain (remainder filled in from reference TRBV18 and TRBJ1-2): NAGVMQNPRHLVRRRGQEARLRCSPMKGHSHVYWYRQLPEEGLKFMVYLQKENIIDESGMPKERFSAEFPKEGPSILRIQQVVRGDSAAYFCASSPGAPEKRGYTFGSGTRLTVV.

This rearrangement joins TRBV5-1 to TRBJ2-1, with TRBD2 matching over 9 bases. The CDR3 sequence is 14 residues long. From germline, CDR1 is SGHRS and CDR2 YFSETQ. V dropped 4 bases and J dropped 9; count of bases not matched to a gene: 8. CDR3: CASSPLGREGEQFF. The CDR3 nucleotides read TGCGCCAGCAGCCCCCTGGGGCGGGAGGGTGAGCAGTTCTTC.

This clonotype was counted many times. The chain recombines TRBV12-3 or TRBV12-4 with TRBJ2-3; TRBD1 matches at 9 bases. The CDR3 has 16 amino acids. The V and J ends lost 7 bases and 6 bases, in that order; junction bases with no gene match: 14. The DNA for the CDR3 is TGTGCCAGCACTTCCGGGACAGGGAAGGGAGTGGATACGCAGTATTTT. Translation: CASTSGTGKGVDTQYF.

Ten or more counts support this clonotype. The V and J genes are TRBV15 and TRBJ1-2, with D uncertain. The germline V gene encodes CDR1 LNHNV and CDR2 YYDKDF (reference sequence). V lost 0 bases and J 4 bases, leaving 12 bases between the germline ends. The CDR3 loop spans 15 amino acids. This CDR3 is CATSRDLGSLYGYTF. CDR3 DNA sequence: TGTGCCACCAGCAGAGATTTAGGATCCCTCTATGGCTACACCTTC.

This clonotype has a count of ten or more. This chain joins TRBV11-2 and TRBJ2-1; 9 bases fit TRBD1. V dropped 1 base and J dropped 3; count of bases not matched to a gene: 1. Germline CDR1 SGHAT, CDR2 FQNNGV. The CDR3 extends over 15 amino acids. Written as DNA, the CDR3 is TGTGCCAGCAGCTTAGGGACAGGGGTCTACAATGAGCAGTTCTTC. Translation gives CASSLGTGVYNEQFF.

This clonotype was seen repeatedly, ten times or more. The J gene is TRBJ2-1, the V gene TRBV6-6, with 7 bases identical to TRBD2. Germline CDR1 is MNHNY and CDR2 is SVGAGI (reference sequence). The V gene end was trimmed by 6 bases and the J gene end by 9 bases; junction bases not matched to a gene: 5. The CDR3 covers 12 residues. The CDR3, as DNA: TGTGCCAGCAGCCCTGAGCGGGGTGAGCAGTTCTTC. It yields the protein CASSPERGEQFF.

This clonotype was seen only a few times. J is TRBJ2-5 and V is TRBV12-3 or TRBV12-4, with 10 bases lining up with TRBD2. The CDR3 is 14 residues long. V was clipped by 3 bases and J by 4 bases; unmatched bases: 2. The chain's CDR3 is CASSFSSGGETQYF. The CDR3 bases are TGTGCCAGCAGTTTCTCTAGCGGGGGAGAGACCCAGTACTTC.

This clonotype was counted a few times. This chain connects TRBV29-1 to TRBJ2-3; TRBD2 might be the D (5 bases). The CDR3 spans 13 residues. CDR1 is SQVTM and CDR2 is ANQGSEA in the germline V gene. V lost 8 bases and J 0 bases, leaving 12 bases between the germline ends. CDR3 DNA: TGCAGCCTTCGCGGCGGGAGCACAGATACGCAGTATTTT. Amino acids: CSLRGGSTDTQYF.

The sample holds a few counts of this clonotype. V is TRBV12-3 or TRBV12-4 and J is TRBJ2-7, with 14 nucleotides matching TRBD2. This CDR3 is built from 16 residues. Trimming at V came to 7 bases and at J to 1 base, leaving 6 bases not matched to a gene. CDR3 loop: CASTGLAGGGSYEQYF. In DNA, the CDR3 is TGTGCCAGCACCGGACTAGCGGGAGGTGGGTCCTACGAGCAGTACTTC.

The rearrangement links TRBV6-6 to TRBJ2-2; D is undetermined. The CDR3 consists of 13 residues. Germline CDR1 is MNHNY and CDR2 is SVGAGI (reference sequence). The V gene lost 7 bases and the J gene lost 2 bases, with 8 bases spanning the gap. CDR3 protein: CASTADNTGELFF. Written as DNA, the CDR3 is TGTGCCAGCACCGCAGATAACACCGGGGAGCTGTTTTTT.

This clonotype has only a few counts. Possible read error: a much larger clone is one base away. This chain joins TRBV12-3 or TRBV12-4 and TRBJ2-3; D gene unclear. Trimming shortened V by 3 bases and J by 6 bases, and 13 bases separated the two germline ends. This CDR3 is 14 amino acids long. CDR3 residues: CASSFAGSADTQYF. The DNA for the CDR3 is TGTGCCAGCAGTTTCGCCGGCTCTGCGGATACGCAGTATTTT.

The V gene is TRBV20-1, the J gene TRBJ1-6; D remains ambiguous. In germline, CDR1 is DFQATT, CDR2 SNEGSKA (reference sequence). The V and J ends lost 4 bases and 17 bases respectively, with 24 bases between them. The CDR3 is 14 residues long. The CDR3 DNA sequence: TGCAGTGCTACCACTCCACCCGACTGGGAAATTATCCACTTT. This codes for CSATTPPDWEIIHF.

This clonotype has more than one count but fewer than ten. The V gene is TRBV7-2, the J gene TRBJ2-4; 7 bases match TRBD1. J lost 7 bases, V lost 5 bases, and 8 bases had no gene match. Germline lookup yields CDR1 SGHTA and CDR2 FQGNSA. The CDR3 covers 14 residues. CDR3 in amino acids: CASSPARGGNIQYF. CDR3 coding DNA: TGTGCCAGCAGCCCAGCACGAGGGGGCAACATTCAGTACTTC.

This clonotype was seen only a few times. The rearrangement links TRBV7-2 to TRBJ1-1; weak D call: TRBD1 (5 bases). Germline V gene sequence: CDR1 SGHTA, CDR2 FQGNSA. CDR3 length equals 13 residues. Trimming shortened V by 5 bases and J by 7 bases, and 14 bases separated the two germline ends. CDR3 loop: CASSHGGASEAFF. In DNA form, the CDR3 reads TGTGCCAGCAGCCACGGAGGGGCAAGTGAAGCTTTCTTT.

This clonotype was recorded at least ten times. This rearrangement joins TRBV25-1 to TRBJ2-3; 8 bases align to TRBD2. The trim removed 4 bases at V and 2 bases at J, leaving 5 bases unmatched. The CDR3 contains 15 residues. Germline assignment: CDR1 MGHDK and CDR2 SYGVNS. CDR3 bases: TGTGCCAGCAGTGGCCTCGGGAGGGCCACAGATACGCAGTATTTT. Encoded protein: CASSGLGRATDTQYF.

Only a few counts were recorded for this clonotype. This rearrangement joins TRBV7-9 to TRBJ2-1; 9 bases align to TRBD1. The CDR3 runs 15 residues. Germline values: CDR1 SEHNR, CDR2 FQNEAQ (reference sequence). With V trimmed by 1 base and J by 5 bases, 3 bases remained unmatched. In DNA, the CDR3 is TGTGCCAGCAGCTTAGTCGGGACAGGGAACAATGAGCAGTTCTTC. Translation: CASSLVGTGNNEQFF.

The rearrangement uses TRBV12-3 or TRBV12-4 and TRBJ1-1; a possible D gene is TRBD1 (6 bases). V gave up 6 bases and J gave up 4 bases, with 15 bases separating them. This CDR3 is 14 amino acids long. The CDR3 protein is CASRPGHQSTEAFF. DNA of the CDR3: TGTGCCAGCAGGCCGGGACACCAATCCACTGAAGCTTTCTTT.

In this sample, this clonotype turned up many times. The chain carries TRBV2 and TRBJ2-1; D uncertain. V lost 8 bases and J lost 6, with 14 bases in between. This CDR3 is built from 13 residues. Germline V gene data show CDR1 as SNHLY and CDR2 as FYNNEI. The DNA for the CDR3 is TGTGCCAGCGGCGTGATACCGGGCAATGAGCAGTTCTTC. It specifies CASGVIPGNEQFF.

There are many counts of this clonotype. The chain recombines TRBV5-4 with TRBJ2-5, with 8 bases aligning to TRBD1. Trimming removed 4 bases from V and 5 bases from J; junction bases left unmatched: 7. The CDR3 has 14 amino acids. Germline V gene sequence: CDR1 SGHNT, CDR2 YYREEE (reference sequence). The CDR3, as DNA: TGTGCCAGCAGCCCAAGGACAGGGAAGGAGACCCAGTACTTC. Translated, it gives CASSPRTGKETQYF.